The rows below give T cell receptor beta chains drawn from one sample of a study of T cell clones after liver transplantation. The assay was immunoSEQ multiplex PCR, and TCRdb's table has in-frame clones only and misses some. The sample has under 15,000 clones, 70% to 80% seen once. The specimen was CD8+ T cells from blood, collected at the 22-month timepoint. The source is a human patient who received a liver transplant. Some of these T cells may belong to the graft donor. Both conserved end residues are part of each CDR3. The D gene is left open where the match is weak. Rows give clone size only sometimes, using once, few, many, or a class for an expanded clone.

clone_size: medium-sized
v_call: TRBV13
d_call: TRBD2
j_call: TRBJ2-7
cdr3_length: 13
cdr3_nt: TGTGCCAGCAGTAGCGGGGTAGCCTACGAGCAGTACTTC
cdr3_aa: CASSSGVAYEQYF

clone_size: NA
v_call: TRBV4-3
d_call: TRBD1
j_call: TRBJ2-2
cdr3_length: 19
cdr3_nt: TGCGCCAGCAGCCCAAATTACGGACAGGGGGATTTTGGCACCGGGGAGCTGTTTTTT
cdr3_aa: CASSPNYGQGDFGTGELFF

clone_size: few
v_call: TRBV2
d_call: NA
j_call: TRBJ2-7
cdr3_length: 11
cdr3_nt: TGTGCCAGTAAGGACGGCTACGAGCAGTACTTC
cdr3_aa: CASKDGYEQYF

clone_size: once
v_call: TRBV9
d_call: TRBD1
j_call: TRBJ2-5
cdr3_length: 14
cdr3_nt: TGTGCCAGCAGCGGACAGGGGGCCCAAGAGACCCAGTACTTC
cdr3_aa: CASSGQGAQETQYF

clone_size: few
v_call: TRBV5-1
d_call: TRBD1
j_call: TRBJ2-3
cdr3_length: 15
cdr3_nt: TGCGCCAGCAATATCGGGACAGGGAATTTAGATACGCAGTATTTT
cdr3_aa: CASNIGTGNLDTQYF

clone_size: NA
v_call: TRBV30
d_call: NA
j_call: TRBJ2-7
cdr3_length: 13
cdr3_nt: TGTGCCTGGACGTCCGGGACCTCCTACGAGCAGTACTTC
cdr3_aa: CAWTSGTSYEQYF

clone_size: few
v_call: TRBV7-9
d_call: TRBD1
j_call: TRBJ2-5
cdr3_length: 16
cdr3_nt: TGTGCCAGCAGCCCGGACAGGGGATTATACCAAGAGACCCAGTACTTC
cdr3_aa: CASSPDRGLYQETQYF

clone_size: NA
v_call: TRBV27
d_call: NA
j_call: TRBJ2-2
cdr3_length: 13
cdr3_nt: TGTGCCAGCAGTTCACAGGGCACCGGGGAGCTGTTTTTT
cdr3_aa: CASSSQGTGELFF

clone_size: NA
v_call: TRBV28
d_call: TRBD1
j_call: TRBJ2-3
cdr3_length: 15
cdr3_nt: TGTGCCAGCAGTCCGCCGACAGGGGTCACAGATACGCAGTATTTT
cdr3_aa: CASSPPTGVTDTQYF

clone_size: NA
v_call: TRBV4-3
d_call: TRBD2
j_call: TRBJ2-1
cdr3_length: 16
cdr3_nt: TGCGCCAGCAGCCTGGGACTAGCGGACTACTACAATGAGCAGTTCTTC
cdr3_aa: CASSLGLADYYNEQFF